These 23 T cell receptor beta chains originate from one sample sequenced in a study of Graves' ophthalmopathy and Graves' hyperthyroidism. RNA transcripts provided the template for amplifying TCR beta CDR3 regions. First-round RT-PCR employed HTBI primers, with a second-round multiplex PCR after it. TCRdb independently ran MiXCR on the multiplex PCR reads; one entry per CDR3 protein. The sample records hundreds of thousands of distinct CDR3 sequences, roughly 20% being singletons. Sequenced material: peripheral blood. Every receptor here comes from a young woman with stable Graves' hyperthyroidism.

This rearrangement joins TRBV27 to TRBJ1-5, with 8 bases aligning to TRBD1. Germline CDR1 reads MNHEY; CDR2 reads SMNVEV (reference sequence). The ends lost 5 bases at V and 6 bases at J; junction bases unmatched: 9. The CDR3 sequence is 15 residues long. CDR3 sequence reads: CASSTSDRVFQPQHF. DNA of the CDR3: TGTGCCAGCAGTACCTCGGACAGGGTTTTTCAGCCCCAGCATTTT.

In its sample, this clonotype was seen a few times. This chain links TRBV30 with TRBJ2-4, with D possibly TRBD2 on 6 matching bases. Germline V gives CDR1 GTSNPN, CDR2 SVGIG (reference sequence). V dropped 2 bases and J dropped 14 bases, with 16 bases sitting between them. The CDR3 has 12 amino acids. DNA of the CDR3: TGTGCCTGGAGTATAGGAGCGGGCCTTAAGTACTTC. Protein: CAWSIGAGLKYF.

This clonotype was counted ten times or more. The V gene is TRBV15, the J gene TRBJ2-6; no clear D. Trimming pared 0 bases from V and 0 bases from J, leaving 3 bases between. Germline values: CDR1 LNHNV, CDR2 YYDKDF (reference sequence). This CDR3 is built from 15 residues. The DNA of the CDR3 is TGTGCCACCAGCAGAGATCACTCTGGGGCCAACGTCCTGACTTTC. Amino acids: CATSRDHSGANVLTF.

This clonotype was seen repeatedly, ten times or more. The V call is TRBV29-1, the J call TRBJ2-7; 7 bases are shared with TRBD2. Germline V gene sequence: CDR1 SQVTM, CDR2 ANQGSEA. V trimming: 4 bases; J trimming: 2 bases; junction bases outside the gene matches: 8. CDR3 length: 14 residues. The CDR3 DNA reads as TGCAGCGTTGGACCCCGGGCGGGAGCCTACGAGCAGTACTTC. Its translation: CSVGPRAGAYEQYF.

The chain recombines TRBV6-1 with TRBJ1-6, with 7 nucleotides matching TRBD1. V lost 7 bases and J lost 10; bases outside the gene matches: 10. This CDR3 contains 14 residues. Germline CDR1 is MNHNS and CDR2 is SASEGT. This CDR3 is CASTLTGLLSPLHF. DNA of the CDR3: TGTGCCAGCACCTTGACAGGGCTACTCTCACCCCTCCACTTT.

On this clonotype: A much larger clone lies a single base off, so this may be a read error. V gene TRBV29-1 combines with J gene TRBJ2-7; TRBD1 matches 7 bases. Matching the DNA end better, TRBJ2-1 makes the J call doubtful. The CDR3 runs 13 residues. The germline V gene has CDR1 SQVTM and CDR2 ANQGSEA. This CDR3 reads CSVEARQGYEQFF. The DNA of the CDR3 is TGCAGCGTTGAAGCAAGACAGGGCTACGAGCAGTTCTTC.

Details on this clonotype: Possible read error: a much larger clone is one base away. The gene calls are TRBV2 and TRBJ1-2, with a tentative D call TRBD1 (5 bases). Germline assignment: CDR1 SNHLY and CDR2 FYNNEI. The CDR3 extends over 15 amino acids. CDR3 bases: TGTGCCAGCAGTGTATTGCAGGGCGCTAAATATGGCTACACCTTC. Translation: CASSVLQGAKYGYTF.

The chain is built from TRBV12-3 or TRBV12-4 and TRBJ1-2, with D hard to call. The CDR3 covers 13 residues. V was pared by 0 bases and J by 7 bases, with 9 bases between. CDR3 sequence: CASSLAGLPGYTF. The DNA for the CDR3 is TGTGCCAGCAGTTTAGCAGGGTTACCTGGCTACACCTTC.

This clonotype was seen many times. This sequence joins TRBV6-2 or TRBV6-3 and TRBJ2-4; 8 bases map to TRBD1. The CDR3 is 14 amino acids. Germline CDR1 MNHEY, CDR2 SVGEGT. Trimming cost V 7 bases and J 8 bases; bases outside gene matches: 10. The CDR3 nucleotides read TGTGCCAGCAAAAACGGACAGGGAGTAGACATTCAGTACTTC. It codes for CASKNGQGVDIQYF.

In the case of this clonotype: Germline and junction disagree at one end, which may indicate a read error. The V gene is TRBV19, the J gene TRBJ1-1; D gene unclear. The CDR3 runs 16 residues. CDR1 LNHDA and CDR2 SQIVND come from the germline V gene (reference sequence). The CDR3 DNA reads TGTGCCAGTACCTCTATCCGAGGCCTAGGGAACACTGATGCTTTCTTT. Its protein is CASTSIRGLGNTDAFF.

The chain carries TRBV2 and TRBJ2-5; 7 bases align to TRBD2. V lost 4 bases and J lost 5; bases outside the gene matches: 7. The CDR3 runs 14 residues. The germline V gene encodes CDR1 SNHLY and CDR2 FYNNEI. The CDR3 sequence is CASSAVAGDETQYF. The CDR3 DNA is TGTGCCAGCAGTGCGGTAGCGGGTGATGAGACCCAGTACTTC. The full variable domain, completed using reference TRBV2 and TRBJ2-5, is EPEVTQTPSHQVTQMGQEVILRCVPISNHLYFYWYRQILGQKVEFLVSFYNNEISEKSEIFDDQFSVERPDGSNFTLKIRSTKLEDSAMYFCASSAVAGDETQYFGPGTRLLVL.

This clonotype was seen more than once but under ten times. The chain combines TRBV20-1 with TRBJ2-5; 16 nucleotides align to TRBD2. The germline gives CDR1 DFQATT, CDR2 SNEGSKA (reference sequence). CDR3 length equals 17 residues. V was pared by 0 bases and J by 5 bases, with 6 bases of the junction left unmatched. The CDR3 is CSARDGTSGRAVETQYF. The CDR3 DNA follows: TGCAGTGCTAGAGATGGGACTAGCGGGAGGGCCGTGGAGACCCAGTACTTC.

The table lists this clonotype with many counts. The chain joins TRBV2 to TRBJ2-5; 13 bases map to TRBD2. After removal of 6 bases from V and 4 bases from J, the junction contained 14 bases not matched to a gene. This CDR3 has 18 residues. Per the germline V gene, CDR1 is SNHLY and CDR2 is FYNNEI. The CDR3 loop is CASSELPGGLAGRETQYF. The CDR3 DNA sequence: TGTGCCAGCAGCGAATTACCCGGGGGACTAGCGGGGAGAGAGACCCAGTACTTC. Based on the CDR3 plus reference TRBV2 and TRBJ2-5, the full variable domain is EPEVTQTPSHQVTQMGQEVILRCVPISNHLYFYWYRQILGQKVEFLVSFYNNEISEKSEIFDDQFSVERPDGSNFTLKIRSTKLEDSAMYFCASSELPGGLAGRETQYFGPGTRLLVL.

This clonotype was seen at least ten times. J is TRBJ1-5 and V is TRBV12-3 or TRBV12-4; D possibly corresponds to TRBD1 (6 bases). The CDR3 contains 16 residues. Deletions cut 6 bases from V and 6 bases from J, with 21 bases between. The CDR3 here is CASSKSIGGATQPQHF. The CDR3 nucleotides read TGTGCCAGCAGCAAAAGTATCGGGGGCGCAACTCAGCCCCAGCATTTT.

This clonotype was seen a handful of times. The chain employs TRBV30 and TRBJ2-2, with 8 bases identical to TRBD2. Trimming removed 7 bases from V and 7 bases from J; junction bases left unmatched: 8. This CDR3 contains 13 residues. CDR1 is GTSNPN, CDR2 SVGIG, per germline (reference sequence). Here the CDR3 DNA reads TGTGCCTTTAGCGGGACTATTGGCGGGGAGCTGTTTTTT. Protein product: CAFSGTIGGELFF.

This clonotype was detected ten times or more. J is TRBJ1-5 and V is TRBV7-9; D is perhaps TRBD1 (6 bases). Germline CDR1 SEHNR, CDR2 FQNEAQ (reference sequence). The CDR3 totals 16 residues. V was shortened by 0 bases and J by 1 base, with 10 bases between the two germline ends. CDR3 sequence (DNA): TGTGCCAGCAGCTTAGCACCGGACAGAAGCAATCAGCCCCAGCATTTT. This codes for CASSLAPDRSNQPQHF.

The rearrangement uses TRBV6-1 and TRBJ1-2; D gene unclear. Germline-derived CDR1 and CDR2 are MNHNS and SASEGT. The germline V and J ends were trimmed by 6 bases and 1 base, with 12 bases remaining between them. This CDR3 spans 14 amino acids. The CDR3 loop is CASRKSGVNYGYTF. The CDR3 DNA sequence: TGTGCCAGCAGGAAATCGGGCGTTAACTATGGCTACACCTTC.

This clonotype has ten or more counts. The genes are TRBV12-3 or TRBV12-4 and TRBJ1-2; TRBD1 agrees at 9 bases. The V and J ends lost 5 bases and 8 bases, in that order; junction bases with no gene match: 12. The CDR3 extends over 15 amino acids. The CDR3 region has the DNA TGTGCCAGCAGTCCGAAACGGACAGGGGCAGGAGGCTACACCTTC. Amino acid sequence: CASSPKRTGAGGYTF.

This clonotype was seen many times. This chain joins TRBV2 and TRBJ1-5; the D gene is possibly TRBD1 (6 bases). V was trimmed by 2 bases and J by 0 bases, leaving 23 bases between them. The CDR3 contains 20 residues. Germline V CDR1 and CDR2: SNHLY, FYNNEI. The CDR3 DNA reads TGTGCCAGCAGTGAATTGGACCCGGACAGACAGAGCTATAGCAATCAGCCCCAGCATTTT. Protein product: CASSELDPDRQSYSNQPQHF.

This clonotype was found many times. J is TRBJ2-7 and V is TRBV25-1, with D tentatively TRBD2 (6 bases). This CDR3 has 16 amino acids. The V gene's germline CDR1 is MGHDK and CDR2 SYGVNS. Trimming took 3 bases from V and 3 from J, leaving 18 bases between them. CDR3 bases: TGTGCCAGCAGTGAGGTTAGCGGTGAACCGATCTACGAGCAGTACTTC. This translates into CASSEVSGEPIYEQYF.

This clonotype has a count of ten or more. The chain uses TRBV20-1 and TRBJ1-5, with D possibly being TRBD1 (5 bases). The CDR3 is 12 residues long. V was cut by 3 bases and J by 5 bases, with 8 bases left in between. Germline V CDR1 and CDR2: DFQATT, SNEGSKA (reference sequence). The CDR3 protein is CSARTVDQPQHF. For the CDR3, the DNA is TGCAGTGCTAGGACAGTAGATCAGCCCCAGCATTTT.

The chain carries TRBV6-4 and TRBJ1-2; D remains ambiguous. Trimming left V 2 bases short and J 6 bases short, with 10 bases between. The CDR3 consists of 13 residues. The germline V gene has CDR1 MRHNA and CDR2 SNTAGT. This chain's CDR3 is CASSDGRQNGYTF. The CDR3 bases are TGTGCCAGCAGTGACGGCAGGCAGAATGGCTACACCTTC.

V usage is TRBV15 and J usage is TRBJ2-7, with D possibly being TRBD1 (6 bases). Between the trimmed V and J ends, which lost 3 bases and 3 bases, there was a span of 15 bases. This CDR3 has 15 residues. The germline gives CDR1 LNHNV, CDR2 YYDKDF (reference sequence). This CDR3 is CATSRPGDGIYEQYF. CDR3 coding DNA: TGTGCCACCAGCAGGCCAGGGGACGGGATCTACGAGCAGTACTTC.